This T cell receptor (beta chain) originates from a study of shared clonotypes between healthy human individuals. About the research overall: Each donor contributed plates that comprised three CD4 naive, three CD4 memory, two CD8 naive and one CD8 memory.

In germline, CDR1 is SGHAT, CDR2 FQNNGV. V lost 3 bases, J lost 8 bases, and 17 bases lay in between. The CDR3 consists of 15 residues. The naive CD8 population came from CD45RO-negative cells selected for CCR7, without terminally differentiated effector memory CD45RA+ cells. Assay: immunoSEQ multiplex PCR; the TCRdb copy retains only in-frame clones and omits some. This sample yields around 620,000 clones, of which around 96% are seen a single time; approximately 0.11% belongs to the top ten. The sample was naive CD8+ T cells sorted from blood. The receptor was derived from a woman aged 25 to 39 in good health. V and J are TRBV11-2 and TRBJ2-4, with a tentative D call TRBD2 (6 bases). CDR3 DNA: TGTGCCAGCAGCTTCCAACTTGGAGGGCGAGACATTCAGTACTTC. It specifies CASSFQLGGRDIQYF.